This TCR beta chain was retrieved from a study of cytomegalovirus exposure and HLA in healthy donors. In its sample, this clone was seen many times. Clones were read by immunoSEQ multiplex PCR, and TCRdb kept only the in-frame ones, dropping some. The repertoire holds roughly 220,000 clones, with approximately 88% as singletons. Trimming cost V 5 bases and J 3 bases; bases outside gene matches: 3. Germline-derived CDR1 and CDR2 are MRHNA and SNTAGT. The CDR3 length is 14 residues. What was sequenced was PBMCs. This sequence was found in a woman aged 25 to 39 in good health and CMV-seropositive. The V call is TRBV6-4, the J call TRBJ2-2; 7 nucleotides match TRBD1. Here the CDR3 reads CASSTGDHTGELFF. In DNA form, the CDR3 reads TGTGCCAGCAGTACAGGGGACCACACCGGGGAGCTGTTTTTT.